These T cell receptor beta chains were read from a single sample in a study of CD8 T cells in ankylosing spondylitis. TCRdb redid the calling of the 5' RACE reads with MiXCR, one entry per CDR3 protein. This sample has 130,000 to 150,000 distinct CDR3 sequences, with roughly 8.3% found just once. Input material: synovial fluid, either unsorted or a sorted T cell fraction (not recorded which). All receptors come from a male donor with ankylosing spondylitis. Both conserved end residues are part of each CDR3. The D gene is left open where the match is weak. Clone size is not always given. Where it is, it says once, few, many or a class for expanded clones.

d_gene: -
j_gene: TRBJ2-3
v_gene: TRBV20-1
abundance: -
CDR3aa: CSASISADTQYF
CDR3nt: TGCAGTGCTAGTATTAGCGCAGATACGCAGTATTTT

d_gene: -
j_gene: TRBJ2-7
v_gene: TRBV11-2
abundance: few
CDR3aa: CASSLLGATYEQYF
CDR3nt: TGTGCCAGCAGCTTATTGGGGGCTACCTACGAGCAGTACTTC

d_gene: TRBD2
j_gene: TRBJ2-1
v_gene: TRBV2
abundance: -
CDR3aa: CASSMTSGRTSEQFF
CDR3nt: TGTGCCAGCAGTATGACTAGCGGGAGAACCAGTGAGCAGTTCTTC

d_gene: -
j_gene: TRBJ2-1
v_gene: TRBV6-4
abundance: -
CDR3aa: CASSDSRGHSNEQFF
CDR3nt: TGTGCCAGCAGTGACTCGCGGGGGCATAGTAATGAGCAGTTCTTC

d_gene: -
j_gene: TRBJ1-2
v_gene: TRBV20-1
abundance: many
CDR3aa: CSARDPLLDGYTF
CDR3nt: TGCAGTGCTAGAGATCCCCTCCTCGATGGCTACACCTTC

d_gene: -
j_gene: TRBJ2-7
v_gene: TRBV10-3
abundance: few
CDR3aa: CAIRRDTQIDYEQYF
CDR3nt: TGTGCCATCAGACGGGACACCCAAATTGATTACGAGCAGTACTTC

d_gene: TRBD2
j_gene: TRBJ2-7
v_gene: TRBV10-2
abundance: -
CDR3aa: CASTEFGAGTRAYEQYF
CDR3nt: TGCGCCAGCACCGAGTTCGGGGCCGGGACTAGAGCCTACGAGCAGTACTTC

d_gene: TRBD2
j_gene: TRBJ2-3
v_gene: TRBV28
abundance: -
CDR3aa: CASSTPGGSDTQYF
CDR3nt: TGTGCCAGCAGTACCCCCGGGGGGTCAGATACGCAGTATTTT

d_gene: TRBD1
j_gene: TRBJ1-5
v_gene: TRBV24-1
abundance: -
CDR3aa: CATSAGRTGLFQPQHF
CDR3nt: TGTGCCACCAGTGCCGGCCGGACAGGGCTTTTTCAGCCCCAGCATTTT

d_gene: -
j_gene: TRBJ1-1
v_gene: TRBV12-3/TRBV12-4
abundance: many
CDR3aa: CASSAFWMGTEAFF
CDR3nt: TGTGCCAGCAGCGCCTTCTGGATGGGCACTGAAGCTTTCTTT

d_gene: TRBD2
j_gene: TRBJ2-1
v_gene: TRBV27
abundance: few
CDR3aa: CASSFRGEGTYNEQFF
CDR3nt: TGTGCCAGCAGTTTTCGGGGGGAGGGGACCTACAATGAGCAGTTCTTC

d_gene: -
j_gene: TRBJ2-3
v_gene: TRBV20-1
abundance: -
CDR3aa: CSARPLWTTDTQYF
CDR3nt: TGCAGTGCTAGGCCCCTTTGGACAACAGATACGCAGTATTTT

d_gene: TRBD1
j_gene: TRBJ2-7
v_gene: TRBV5-1
abundance: -
CDR3aa: CASSRSGTGGDEQYF
CDR3nt: TGCGCCAGCAGCCGGTCCGGGACAGGGGGGGACGAGCAGTACTTC

d_gene: -
j_gene: TRBJ2-2
v_gene: TRBV5-1
abundance: many
CDR3aa: CASSLPQTNTGELFF
CDR3nt: TGCGCCAGCAGCCTACCCCAGACGAACACCGGGGAGCTGTTTTTT

d_gene: TRBD2
j_gene: TRBJ2-1
v_gene: TRBV4-3
abundance: -
CDR3aa: CASSQGASGRNEQFF
CDR3nt: TGCGCCAGCAGCCAAGGGGCTAGCGGGAGAAATGAGCAGTTCTTC

d_gene: -
j_gene: TRBJ1-2
v_gene: TRBV5-1
abundance: few
CDR3aa: CASRRGGGYGYTF
CDR3nt: TGCGCCAGCCGGCGGGGGGGAGGCTATGGCTACACCTTC

d_gene: TRBD1
j_gene: TRBJ2-1
v_gene: TRBV7-2
abundance: many
CDR3aa: CASSWDRDNEQFF
CDR3nt: TGTGCCAGCAGCTGGGACAGAGACAATGAGCAGTTCTTC

d_gene: -
j_gene: TRBJ2-1
v_gene: TRBV20-1
abundance: many
CDR3aa: CSARWWRSYNEQFF
CDR3nt: TGCAGTGCTAGATGGTGGCGCTCCTACAATGAGCAGTTCTTC

d_gene: -
j_gene: TRBJ2-7
v_gene: TRBV20-1
abundance: many
CDR3aa: CSSWGGKSSYEQYF
CDR3nt: TGCAGTTCCTGGGGCGGGAAAAGCTCCTACGAGCAGTACTTC

d_gene: -
j_gene: TRBJ2-2
v_gene: TRBV24-1
abundance: -
CDR3aa: CATSEWRAGMATGELFF
CDR3nt: TGTGCCACCAGTGAATGGAGGGCAGGGATGGCCACCGGGGAGCTGTTTTTT

d_gene: -
j_gene: TRBJ2-1
v_gene: TRBV24-1
abundance: many
CDR3aa: CATSPPGWQGYNEQFF
CDR3nt: TGTGCCACCAGCCCACCCGGGTGGCAGGGGTACAATGAGCAGTTCTTC

d_gene: -
j_gene: TRBJ1-5
v_gene: TRBV19
abundance: -
CDR3aa: CASNGDGYNQPQHF
CDR3nt: TGTGCCAGTAATGGGGACGGCTACAATCAGCCCCAGCATTTT

d_gene: -
j_gene: TRBJ1-5
v_gene: TRBV3-1
abundance: few
CDR3aa: CASSNGGRQPQHF
CDR3nt: TGTGCCAGCAGCAATGGGGGTCGTCAGCCCCAGCATTTT

d_gene: -
j_gene: TRBJ1-1
v_gene: TRBV19
abundance: -
CDR3aa: CASSRDPHRLGMNTEAFF
CDR3nt: TGTGCCAGTAGTAGAGATCCCCATCGGCTGGGAATGAACACTGAAGCTTTCTTT

d_gene: -
j_gene: TRBJ2-7
v_gene: TRBV12-3/TRBV12-4
abundance: few
CDR3aa: CASSLGHLRLSGGEQYF
CDR3nt: TGTGCCAGCAGTTTAGGCCACCTCCGTCTGAGCGGTGGCGAGCAGTACTTC

d_gene: TRBD1
j_gene: TRBJ1-1
v_gene: TRBV29-1
abundance: -
CDR3aa: CSARTGREAFF
CDR3nt: TGCAGCGCCCGGACAGGGCGGGAAGCTTTCTTT

d_gene: TRBD1
j_gene: TRBJ2-3
v_gene: TRBV24-1
abundance: many
CDR3aa: CATSSTGGASNTQYF
CDR3nt: TGTGCCACCAGCAGTACAGGGGGCGCATCAAATACGCAGTATTTT

d_gene: -
j_gene: TRBJ2-1
v_gene: TRBV4-3
abundance: many
CDR3aa: CASSQGSFRQTWNEQFF
CDR3nt: TGCGCCAGCAGCCAAGGGTCGTTCCGGCAGACGTGGAATGAGCAGTTCTTC

d_gene: TRBD2
j_gene: TRBJ2-3
v_gene: TRBV7-3
abundance: many
CDR3aa: CASSPLAGGPGDTQYF
CDR3nt: TGTGCCAGCAGCCCCCTAGCGGGGGGGCCAGGAGATACGCAGTATTTT

d_gene: TRBD2
j_gene: TRBJ2-5
v_gene: TRBV13
abundance: many
CDR3aa: CASSLTSGGYSPLYF
CDR3nt: TGTGCCAGCAGCTTAACTAGCGGGGGCTACAGTCCCCTGTACTTC

d_gene: -
j_gene: TRBJ2-2
v_gene: TRBV7-3
abundance: -
CDR3aa: CASSLQGGRTGELFF
CDR3nt: TGTGCCAGCAGCCTCCAAGGGGGTCGGACCGGGGAGCTGTTTTTT

d_gene: -
j_gene: TRBJ1-4
v_gene: TRBV4-3
abundance: many
CDR3aa: CASSQAPSGAFSSTNEKLFF
CDR3nt: TGCGCCAGCAGCCAAGCCCCCTCGGGAGCGTTCTCCTCAACTAATGAAAAACTGTTTTTT

d_gene: -
j_gene: TRBJ2-3
v_gene: TRBV10-3
abundance: -
CDR3aa: CAISESGGFTDTQYF
CDR3nt: TGTGCCATCAGTGAGTCGGGAGGCTTCACAGATACGCAGTATTTT

d_gene: -
j_gene: TRBJ1-2
v_gene: TRBV2
abundance: many
CDR3aa: CASSVIGSYGYTF
CDR3nt: TGTGCCAGCAGTGTAATAGGAAGCTATGGCTACACCTTC

d_gene: -
j_gene: TRBJ1-1
v_gene: TRBV15
abundance: few
CDR3aa: CATTMTVPGAEAFF
CDR3nt: TGTGCCACCACCATGACAGTCCCCGGCGCTGAAGCTTTCTTT

d_gene: -
j_gene: TRBJ1-2
v_gene: TRBV7-2
abundance: -
CDR3aa: CASSLAIARDSGAGYTF
CDR3nt: TGTGCCAGCAGCTTAGCAATCGCCCGGGACTCTGGAGCTGGCTACACCTTC

d_gene: TRBD2
j_gene: TRBJ2-1
v_gene: TRBV11-2
abundance: few
CDR3aa: CASSLDPSGGAYEQFF
CDR3nt: TGTGCCAGCAGCTTAGATCCTAGCGGGGGGGCATATGAGCAGTTCTTC

d_gene: -
j_gene: TRBJ1-2
v_gene: TRBV6-2/TRBV6-3
abundance: few
CDR3aa: CASSSQLLGGYTF
CDR3nt: TGTGCCAGCAGTTCACAGCTACTTGGTGGCTACACCTTC

d_gene: -
j_gene: TRBJ1-1
v_gene: TRBV7-9
abundance: few
CDR3aa: CASSTKRGNTEAFF
CDR3nt: TGTGCCAGCAGCACCAAACGGGGGAACACTGAAGCTTTCTTT

d_gene: TRBD1
j_gene: TRBJ2-7
v_gene: TRBV6-2/TRBV6-3
abundance: -
CDR3aa: CASGTGYWKQYF
CDR3nt: TGTGCCAGCGGGACAGGGTATTGGAAGCAGTACTTC

d_gene: -
j_gene: TRBJ1-2
v_gene: TRBV29-1
abundance: few
CDR3aa: CSVERGYTF
CDR3nt: TGCAGCGTTGAGCGTGGCTACACCTTC

d_gene: -
j_gene: TRBJ1-1
v_gene: TRBV20-1
abundance: -
CDR3aa: CSAYPRNTEAFF
CDR3nt: TGCAGTGCTTACCCAAGGAACACTGAAGCTTTCTTT

d_gene: -
j_gene: TRBJ2-3
v_gene: TRBV29-1
abundance: few
CDR3aa: CSADPAVDTQYF
CDR3nt: TGCAGCGCCGACCCCGCGGTGGATACGCAGTATTTT

d_gene: TRBD1
j_gene: TRBJ1-3
v_gene: TRBV7-2
abundance: few
CDR3aa: CASRRDSRDTIYF
CDR3nt: TGTGCCAGCAGACGGGACAGTCGCGACACCATATATTTT

d_gene: -
j_gene: TRBJ2-1
v_gene: TRBV2
abundance: many
CDR3aa: CASSRTSIYNEQFF
CDR3nt: TGTGCCAGCAGCAGAACTAGCATCTACAATGAGCAGTTCTTC

d_gene: -
j_gene: TRBJ2-1
v_gene: TRBV7-2
abundance: many
CDR3aa: CASRETGTSYNEQFF
CDR3nt: TGTGCCAGCAGGGAAACCGGGACTTCTTACAATGAGCAGTTCTTC

d_gene: -
j_gene: TRBJ2-7
v_gene: TRBV20-1
abundance: many
CDR3aa: CSARTLAYEQYF
CDR3nt: TGCAGTGCTAGGACACTAGCTTACGAGCAGTACTTC

d_gene: -
j_gene: TRBJ1-2
v_gene: TRBV12-3/TRBV12-4
abundance: many
CDR3aa: CASSWDGTYGYTF
CDR3nt: TGTGCCAGCAGTTGGGACGGGACGTATGGCTACACCTTC

d_gene: -
j_gene: TRBJ1-1
v_gene: TRBV7-2
abundance: many
CDR3aa: CASSLGALVNTEAFF
CDR3nt: TGTGCCAGCAGCCTAGGGGCGTTGGTGAACACTGAAGCTTTCTTT

d_gene: TRBD2
j_gene: TRBJ2-1
v_gene: TRBV11-1
abundance: -
CDR3aa: CASSRGLAGLYNEQFF
CDR3nt: TGTGCCAGCAGCCGCGGACTAGCGGGGCTCTACAATGAGCAGTTCTTC

d_gene: -
j_gene: TRBJ2-1
v_gene: TRBV3-1
abundance: few
CDR3aa: CASSQHTGVGGICNEQFF
CDR3nt: TGTGCCAGCAGCCAACATACGGGAGTCGGAGGTATTTGTAATGAGCAGTTCTTC

d_gene: TRBD1
j_gene: TRBJ1-4
v_gene: TRBV7-9
abundance: -
CDR3aa: CASSSPGQGVEKLFF
CDR3nt: TGTGCCAGCAGCTCACCGGGACAGGGAGTGGAAAAACTGTTTTTT

d_gene: -
j_gene: TRBJ2-1
v_gene: TRBV20-1
abundance: many
CDR3aa: CSARDKYGISREQFF
CDR3nt: TGCAGTGCTAGAGATAAGTACGGGATCTCGCGTGAGCAGTTCTTC

d_gene: TRBD1
j_gene: TRBJ1-2
v_gene: TRBV10-3
abundance: many
CDR3aa: CAISHRGLDAQEGYTF
CDR3nt: TGTGCCATCAGCCACAGGGGGCTCGACGCCCAAGAGGGCTACACCTTC

d_gene: TRBD1
j_gene: TRBJ2-1
v_gene: TRBV25-1
abundance: many
CDR3aa: CASRDRDPDRGSPNEQFF
CDR3nt: TGTGCCAGCAGGGATCGGGATCCGGACAGGGGTTCTCCCAATGAGCAGTTCTTC